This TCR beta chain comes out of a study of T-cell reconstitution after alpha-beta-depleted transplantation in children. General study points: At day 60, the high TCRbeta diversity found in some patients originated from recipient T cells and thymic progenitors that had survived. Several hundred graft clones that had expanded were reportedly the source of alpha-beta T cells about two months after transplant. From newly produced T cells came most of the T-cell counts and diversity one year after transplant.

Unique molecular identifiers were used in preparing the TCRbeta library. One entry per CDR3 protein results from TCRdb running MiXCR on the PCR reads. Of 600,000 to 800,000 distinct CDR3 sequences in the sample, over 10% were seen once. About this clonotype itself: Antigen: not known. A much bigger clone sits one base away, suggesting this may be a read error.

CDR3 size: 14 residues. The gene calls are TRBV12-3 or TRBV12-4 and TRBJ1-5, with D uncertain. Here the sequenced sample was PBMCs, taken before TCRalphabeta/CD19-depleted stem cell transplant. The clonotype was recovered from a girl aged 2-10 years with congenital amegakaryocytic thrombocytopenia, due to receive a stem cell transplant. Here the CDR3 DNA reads TGTGCCGGCAGTTTCGGGGTAGTGGGACAGCCCCAGCATTTT. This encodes CAGSFGVVGQPQHF.